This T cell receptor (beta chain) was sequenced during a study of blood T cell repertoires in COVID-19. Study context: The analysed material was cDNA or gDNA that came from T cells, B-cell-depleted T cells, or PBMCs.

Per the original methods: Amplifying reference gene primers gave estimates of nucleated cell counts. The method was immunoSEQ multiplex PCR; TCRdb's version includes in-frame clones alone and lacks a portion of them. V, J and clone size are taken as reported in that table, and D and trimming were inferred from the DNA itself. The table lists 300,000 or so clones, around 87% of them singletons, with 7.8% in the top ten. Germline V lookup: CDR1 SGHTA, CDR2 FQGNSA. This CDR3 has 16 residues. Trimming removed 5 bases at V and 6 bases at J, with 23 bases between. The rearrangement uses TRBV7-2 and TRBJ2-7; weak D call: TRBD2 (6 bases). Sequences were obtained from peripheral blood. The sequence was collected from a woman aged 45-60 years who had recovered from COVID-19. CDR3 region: CASSTGRGRGSGEQYF. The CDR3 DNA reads TGTGCCAGCAGCACCGGACGGGGCCGGGGGAGTGGCGAGCAGTACTTC.